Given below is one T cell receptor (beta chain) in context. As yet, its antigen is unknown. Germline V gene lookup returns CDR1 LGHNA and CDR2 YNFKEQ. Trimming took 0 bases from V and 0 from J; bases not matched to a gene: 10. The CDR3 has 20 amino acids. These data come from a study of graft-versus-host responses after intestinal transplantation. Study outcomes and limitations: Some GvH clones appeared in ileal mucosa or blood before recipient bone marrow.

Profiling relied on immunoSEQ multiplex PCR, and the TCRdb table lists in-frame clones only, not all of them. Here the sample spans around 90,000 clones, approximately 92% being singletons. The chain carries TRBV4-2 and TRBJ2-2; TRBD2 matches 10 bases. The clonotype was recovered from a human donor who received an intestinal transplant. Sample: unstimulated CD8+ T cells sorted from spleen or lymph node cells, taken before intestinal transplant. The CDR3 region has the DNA TGTGCCAGCAGCCAAGACTCCAGCGGGGGGGTTCTTTCGAACACCGGGGAGCTGTTTTTT. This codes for CASSQDSSGGVLSNTGELFF.